This TCR beta chain was recorded in a study of T cell changes during pregnancy in multiple sclerosis. Sequenced by immunoSEQ multiplex PCR; TCRdb stores in-frame clones only, minus some. The table lists about 55,000 clones, just under 90% of them singletons. The CDR3 is 14 amino acids. Trimming shortened V by 10 bases and J by 3 bases, and 17 bases separated the two germline ends. Germline V gives CDR1 SGHRS, CDR2 YFSETQ. Source: CD4+ T cells from peripheral blood mononuclear cells, taken in the first trimester of pregnancy. The TCR sequence derives from a female donor with multiple sclerosis, enrolled in a pregnancy study. This chain uses TRBV5-1 with TRBJ2-1; D call uncertain. CDR3 bases: TGCGCCGCCCGAAAAACAGAGCTCTACAATGAGCAGTTCTTC. Its protein is CAARKTELYNEQFF. The full variable domain, completed using reference TRBV5-1 and TRBJ2-1, is KAGVTQTPRYLIKTRGQQVTLSCSPISGHRSVSWYQQTPGQGLQFLFEYFSETQRNKGNFPGRFSGRQFSNSRSEMNVSTLELGDSALYLCAARKTELYNEQFFGPGTRLTVL.